This TCR beta chain was observed in a study of T cell responses to AZD1222 COVID-19 vaccine. Measured with immunoSEQ multiplex PCR; TCRdb has only the in-frame clones, and not every one. The sample yields 150,000 to 200,000 clones, approximately 91% seen once. The V and J ends lost 7 bases and 5 bases, in that order; junction bases with no gene match: 3. The germline V gene has CDR1 SQVTM and CDR2 ANQGSEA. The CDR3 loop spans 12 amino acids. Sequencing used peripheral blood, obtained 28 days after the second AZD1222 dose. The chain employs TRBV29-1 and TRBJ2-1; 9 bases align to TRBD2. This clonotype originated in an adult who received the AZD1222 COVID-19 vaccine. The CDR3 reads CSAGLANNEQFF. CDR3 nucleotides: TGCAGCGCCGGACTAGCGAACAATGAGCAGTTCTTC.